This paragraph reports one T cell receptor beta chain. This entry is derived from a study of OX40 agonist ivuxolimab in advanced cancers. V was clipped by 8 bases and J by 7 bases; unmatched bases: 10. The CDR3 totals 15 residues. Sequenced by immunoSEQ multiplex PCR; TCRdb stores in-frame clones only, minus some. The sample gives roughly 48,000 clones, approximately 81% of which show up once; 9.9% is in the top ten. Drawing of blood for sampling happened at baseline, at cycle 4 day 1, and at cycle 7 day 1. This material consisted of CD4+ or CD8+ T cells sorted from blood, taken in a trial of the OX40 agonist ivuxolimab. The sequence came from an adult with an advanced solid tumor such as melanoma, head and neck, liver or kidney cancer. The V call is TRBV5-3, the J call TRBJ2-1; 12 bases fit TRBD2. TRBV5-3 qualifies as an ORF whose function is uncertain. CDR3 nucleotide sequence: TGTGCCAGCAGCCCAAGGACTAGCGGGAAAAATGAGCAGTTCTTC. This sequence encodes CASSPRTSGKNEQFF.